This T cell receptor beta chain was recorded in a study of OX40 agonist ivuxolimab in advanced cancers. In the study overall: Two patients with cutaneous melanoma and one with hepatocellular carcinoma, three in total, showed partial responses. General observations from the study: Relative to CD4+ cells, CD8+ T cells on average had more expanded clones. Normalized expansion of T-cell clones was also low for some nonresponders.

On this clone itself: Antigen unknown.

Assay: immunoSEQ multiplex PCR; the TCRdb copy retains only in-frame clones and omits some. This sample carries about 31,000 clones, around nine tenths of them seen once, and the ten largest clones take 26%. The clonotype was recovered from an adult with an advanced solid tumor such as melanoma, head and neck, liver or kidney cancer. The sample here was CD4+ or CD8+ T cells sorted from blood, taken in a trial of the OX40 agonist ivuxolimab.

In nucleotides, the CDR3 is TGTGCCAGCAGTGGACAGGGGGGAAATCAGCCCCAGCATTTT. As protein: CASSGQGGNQPQHF. The chain carries TRBV6-1 and TRBJ1-5; 9 bases fit TRBD1. CDR1 is MNHNS and CDR2 is SASEGT in the germline V gene. This CDR3 has 14 amino acids. V gave up 4 bases and J gave up 4 bases; unmatched junction bases: 2.